This T cell receptor (beta chain) derives from a study of T cell repertoires in cytomegalovirus infection. Study summary: Both CMV infection and a matching HLA type were indicated by public TCR beta signatures.

The CDR3 extends over 11 amino acids. Trimming took off 6 bases at V and 6 bases at J, with 8 bases between the two ends. Germline V gives CDR1 LNHDA, CDR2 SQIVND (reference sequence). Findings of the study overall: Summed frequency of shared TCR beta families picked out CMV carriers who also had the relevant HLA. Ex vivo, HLA-C-restricted CMV-specific TCR beta clonotypes prevailed over the rest of the response.

Turning to this clonotype: The antigen is not known.

TCRdb processed the reads anew with MiXCR; each CDR3 protein has one entry. The sample contains roughly 250,000 distinct CDR3 sequences, about 12% of which appear only once. The chain joins TRBV19 to TRBJ1-1, with D maybe TRBD1 (6 bases). Sequencing was carried out using PBMCs. This clonotype was sampled from a human donor in good health (CMV status not recorded). Some clones in this sample may be carry-over from other donors' samples. CDR3 protein: CASSGGSEAFF. The DNA of the CDR3 is TGTGCCAGTAGCGGGGGCTCTGAAGCTTTCTTT.